This passage covers 11 T cell receptor beta chains from one sample sequenced in a study of cytomegalovirus exposure and HLA in healthy donors. This PCR relied on a set of 60 Vbeta primers and 13 Jbeta primers. Libraries were prepared by immunoSEQ multiplex PCR; TCRdb keeps only in-frame clonotypes and omits some of them. The data contain about 150,000 clones, about 80% of them singletons. The sample was PBMCs. All receptors come from a woman in her forties in good health and CMV-seronegative.

The chain carries TRBV2 and TRBJ2-3; 8 bases fit TRBD2. Germline CDR1 reads SNHLY; CDR2 reads FYNNEI. V gave up 4 bases and J gave up 3 bases; unmatched junction bases: 15. The CDR3 runs 18 residues. The CDR3 loop is CASSGSGEALWGTDTQYF. For the CDR3, the DNA is TGTGCCAGCAGTGGTAGCGGGGAGGCTCTGTGGGGGACAGATACGCAGTATTTT. Looking up the rest from reference TRBV2 and TRBJ2-3 gives the full variable domain: EPEVTQTPSHQVTQMGQEVILRCVPISNHLYFYWYRQILGQKVEFLVSFYNNEISEKSEIFDDQFSVERPDGSNFTLKIRSTKLEDSAMYFCASSGSGEALWGTDTQYFGPGTRLTVL.

V and J are TRBV5-5 and TRBJ2-1; D remains unclear. Deletions cut 1 base from V and 6 bases from J, with 5 bases between. The length of the CDR3 is 12 residues. From germline, CDR1 is SGHKS and CDR2 YYEKEE (reference sequence). The CDR3 reads CASSLIGNEQFF. In nucleotides, the CDR3 is TGTGCCAGCAGCTTGATCGGCAATGAGCAGTTCTTC.

This chain links TRBV2 with TRBJ2-3, with no clear D. The CDR3 totals 15 residues. Germline CDR1 reads SNHLY; CDR2 reads FYNNEI. V was shortened by 4 bases and J by 1 base, with 12 bases between the two germline ends. In nucleotides, the CDR3 is TGTGCCAGCAGTGTCGCCGGGTCTGGCACAGATACGCAGTATTTT. This translates into CASSVAGSGTDTQYF.

V gene TRBV27 combines with J gene TRBJ1-5; tentatively, D is TRBD1 (5 bases). The germline V and J ends were trimmed by 3 bases and 9 bases, with 18 bases remaining between them. Germline V gives CDR1 MNHEY, CDR2 SMNVEV (reference sequence). This CDR3 has 15 residues. The CDR3 coding sequence is TGTGCCAGCAGTTTGGTTTCAGGGCCAAATGGGCCCCAGCATTTT. Protein sequence: CASSLVSGPNGPQHF.

CDR3 amino acids: CASSQERETDTQYF. As DNA, the CDR3 is TGTGCCAGCAGCCAAGAGCGCGAAACAGATACGCAGTATTTT. This rearrangement joins TRBV11-2 to TRBJ2-3; the D is unclear. Trimming pared 5 bases from V and 3 bases from J, leaving 12 bases between. The CDR3 is 14 amino acids. Germline values: CDR1 SGHAT, CDR2 FQNNGV. The variable domain in full, with the rest retrieved from reference TRBV11-2 and TRBJ2-3, is EAGVAQSPRYKIIEKRQSVAFWCNPISGHATLYWYQQILGQGPKLLIQFQNNGVVDDSQLPKDRFSAERLKGVDSTLKIQPAKLEDSAVYLCASSQERETDTQYFGPGTRLTVL.

With regard to this clone: At one of its ends the junction is not consistent with the germline gene, which may arise from a read error. J is TRBJ2-2 and V is TRBV6-5, with TRBD1 matching 11 bases. The CDR3 is made up of 13 amino acids. Looked up from germline, CDR1 is MNHEY and CDR2 is SVGAGI. The CDR3 DNA reads TGTGCCAGCAGACCCGGGACAGGGGGAAGCGGGGTTTTT. This translates into CASRPGTGGSGVF.

This chain links TRBV10-3 with TRBJ2-1; 13 nucleotides align to TRBD2. J gave up 3 bases and V 5 bases, and 4 bases lay outside the gene matches. Germline V gene data show CDR1 as ENHRY and CDR2 as SYGVKD. The CDR3 spans 16 residues. CDR3 sequence reads: CAISKGTSGIYNEQFF. CDR3 DNA sequence: TGTGCCATCAGTAAGGGGACTAGCGGGATCTACAATGAGCAGTTCTTC.

Worth noting for this clone: This CDR3 is missing its conserved last phenylalanine or tryptophan, likely due to a read error. The genes are TRBV27 and TRBJ2-3, with 7 positions matching TRBD1. Trimming took 6 bases from V and 2 from J; bases not matched to a gene: 17. Germline CDR1 MNHEY, CDR2 SMNVEV (reference sequence). This CDR3 has 18 residues. The CDR3 sequence is CASSYTSPRGTDTDTQYC. The CDR3 DNA reads TGTGCCAGCAGCTACACCTCCCCCCGAGGGACAGACACAGATACGCAGTATTGT.

V gene TRBV5-6 combines with J gene TRBJ2-1; D uncertain. Germline CDR1 is SGHDT and CDR2 is YYEEEE. The CDR3 sequence is 14 residues long. Trimming stripped 0 bases from V and 2 bases from J, with 6 bases between. CDR3 bases: TGTGCCAGCAGCTTGGGACTGACCTACAATGAGCAGTTCTTC. As protein: CASSLGLTYNEQFF. The complete variable domain, with remaining parts taken from reference TRBV5-6 and TRBJ2-1, reads DAGVTQSPTHLIKTRGQQVTLRCSPKSGHDTVSWYQQALGQGPQFIFQYYEEEERQRGNFPDRFSGHQFPNYSSELNVNALLLGDSALYLCASSLGLTYNEQFFGPGTRLTVL.

CDR3 protein: CASSPPGQGGGELFF. The DNA for the CDR3 is TGTGCCAGCAGCCCCCCGGGACAGGGGGGCGGGGAGCTGTTTTTT. This chain links TRBV2 with TRBJ2-2; the match to TRBD1 covers 11 bases. CDR3 size: 15 residues. Germline V lookup: CDR1 SNHLY, CDR2 FYNNEI. Unmatched junction bases numbered 7, after V lost 6 bases and J lost 7 bases. Drawing the rest from reference TRBV2 and TRBJ2-2, the complete variable domain is EPEVTQTPSHQVTQMGQEVILRCVPISNHLYFYWYRQILGQKVEFLVSFYNNEISEKSEIFDDQFSVERPDGSNFTLKIRSTKLEDSAMYFCASSPPGQGGGELFFGEGSRLTVL.

This chain connects TRBV18 to TRBJ1-5; unclear D gene. V was clipped by 3 bases and J by 4 bases, with 7 bases between them. CDR3 length: 13 amino acids. Looked up from germline, CDR1 is KGHSH and CDR2 is LQKENI. The CDR3 region is CASSPNKNQPQHF. For the CDR3, the DNA is TGTGCCAGCTCACCGAACAAGAATCAGCCCCAGCATTTT.